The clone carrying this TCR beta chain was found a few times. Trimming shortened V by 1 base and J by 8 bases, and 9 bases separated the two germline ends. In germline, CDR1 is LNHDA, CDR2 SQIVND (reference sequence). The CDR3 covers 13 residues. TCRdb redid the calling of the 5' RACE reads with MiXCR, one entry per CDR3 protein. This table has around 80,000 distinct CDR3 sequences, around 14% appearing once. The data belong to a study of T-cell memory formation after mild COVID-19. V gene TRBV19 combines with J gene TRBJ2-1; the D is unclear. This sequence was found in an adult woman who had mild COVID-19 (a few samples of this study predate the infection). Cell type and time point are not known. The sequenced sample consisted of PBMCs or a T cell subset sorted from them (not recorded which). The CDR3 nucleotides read TGTGCCAGTAGTATAGGGCAGTTCGATGAGCAGTTCTTC. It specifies CASSIGQFDEQFF.